The clone carrying this T cell receptor (beta chain) came up once. Antigen unknown. The authors ran the assay at deep level. Sequenced by immunoSEQ multiplex PCR; TCRdb stores in-frame clones only, minus some. The sample lists about 1,500,000 clones, roughly 96% occurring once. The CDR3 extends over 15 amino acids. V gave up 1 base and J gave up 2 bases, with 11 bases separating them. Germline V gene sequence: CDR1 LGHNA, CDR2 YSLEER. This specimen comes from a study of shared clonotypes between healthy human individuals. General observations from the study: Genetic and exposure-history diversity was limited by the small donor number. The study found about 4.6% of naive CD4 clonotypes shared across several donors.

The sample taken for sequencing was naive CD4+ T cells sorted from blood. Subset noted: CD45RA+ positively selected. The clonotype originates from a man aged 25 to 40 in good health. The chain recombines TRBV4-3 with TRBJ2-5; a weak D match, TRBD1 (6 bases). The CDR3 loop reads CASSQGHRAQETQYF. The DNA for the CDR3 is TGCGCCAGCAGCCAAGGGCACAGGGCTCAAGAGACCCAGTACTTC.